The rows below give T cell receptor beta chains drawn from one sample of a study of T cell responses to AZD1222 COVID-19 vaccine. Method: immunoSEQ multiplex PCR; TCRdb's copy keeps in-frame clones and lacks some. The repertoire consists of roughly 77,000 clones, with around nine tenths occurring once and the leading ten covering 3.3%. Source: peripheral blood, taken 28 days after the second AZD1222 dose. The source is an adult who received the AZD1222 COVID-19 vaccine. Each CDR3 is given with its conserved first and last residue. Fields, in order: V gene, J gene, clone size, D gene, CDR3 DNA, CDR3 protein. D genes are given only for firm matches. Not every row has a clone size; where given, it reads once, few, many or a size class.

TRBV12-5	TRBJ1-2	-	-	TGTGCTAGTGGTTTGTCACGGTCCGTCTATGGCTACACCTTC	CASGLSRSVYGYTF
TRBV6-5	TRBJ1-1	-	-	TGTGCCAGCAGTTACGGGGGACGGGACACTGAAGCTTTCTTT	CASSYGGRDTEAFF
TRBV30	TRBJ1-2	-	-	TGTGCCTGGAGTGTAGGGATTTCGGGGGGCTACACCTTC	CAWSVGISGGYTF
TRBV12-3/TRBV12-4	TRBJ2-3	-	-	TGTGCCAGCTCGACTAGTTTCGCAGATACGCAGTATTTT	CASSTSFADTQYF
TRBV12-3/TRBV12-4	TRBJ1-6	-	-	TGTGCCAGCAGTTACCAGAGTGGTTCACCCCTCCACTTT	CASSYQSGSPLHF
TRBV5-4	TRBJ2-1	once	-	TGTGCCAGCAGTCACACAGGGCCGGATGAGCAGTTCTTC	CASSHTGPDEQFF
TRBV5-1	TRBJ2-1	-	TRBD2	TGCGCCAGCGGCCTAGCGGGAGGAGTTCGGGATGAGCAGTTCTTC	CASGLAGGVRDEQFF
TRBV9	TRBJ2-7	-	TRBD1	TGTGCCAGCAGCGTACGAACAGGGGGCCCCTACGAGCAGTACTTC	CASSVRTGGPYEQYF
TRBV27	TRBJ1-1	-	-	TGTGCCAGCAGTAGCCAGGAGAACACTGAAGCTTTCTTT	CASSSQENTEAFF
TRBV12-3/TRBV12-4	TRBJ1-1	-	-	TGTGCCAGCAGTTTAGCGAGGGGCACTGAAGCTTTCTTT	CASSLARGTEAFF
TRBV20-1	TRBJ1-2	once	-	TGCAGTGCTCGCTGGACAATTGGCTACACCTTC	CSARWTIGYTF
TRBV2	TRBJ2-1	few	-	TGTGCCAGCAGAGAAAGGGGGACAAACAATGAGCAGTTCTTC	CASRERGTNNEQFF
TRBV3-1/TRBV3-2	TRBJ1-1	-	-	TGTGCCAGCAGCCACGAAGGGAGAACTGAAGCTTTCTTT	CASSHEGRTEAFF
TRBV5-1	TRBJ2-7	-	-	TGCGCCAGCAGCTTGGCCGCAGACGGGCAAAGCTCCTACGAGCAGTACTTC	CASSLAADGQSSYEQYF
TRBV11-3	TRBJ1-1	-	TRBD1	TGTGCCAGCAGAGAGGACAGGGACAACACTGAAGCTTTCTTT	CASREDRDNTEAFF
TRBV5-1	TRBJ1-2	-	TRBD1	TGCGCCAGCAGCAAAGGACAGGGCCCTAACTATGGCTACACCTTC	CASSKGQGPNYGYTF
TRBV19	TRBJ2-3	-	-	TGTGCCAGTAGTTTCAACATCTTCACTAGAAGGGACACAGATACGCAGTATTTT	CASSFNIFTRRDTDTQYF
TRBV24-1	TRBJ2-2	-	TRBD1	TGTGCCACCAGTGACCCGGAGGGGACAGGGGGCCGCACCGGGGAGCTGTTTTTT	CATSDPEGTGGRTGELFF
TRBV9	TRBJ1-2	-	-	TGTGCCAGCAGCGTAGCATCCGGGGACTATGGCTACACCTTC	CASSVASGDYGYTF